This TCR beta chain was sequenced during a study of OX40 agonist ivuxolimab in advanced cancers. Looked up from germline, CDR1 is GTSNPN and CDR2 is SVGIG (reference sequence). The V end lost 0 bases, the J end lost 2 bases, and 8 bases lay between the germline ends. This CDR3 region has 14 residues. The method was immunoSEQ multiplex PCR; TCRdb's version includes in-frame clones alone and lacks a portion of them. The sample holds under 85,000 clones, about 93% seen once. The V gene is TRBV30, the J gene TRBJ2-4; D is ambiguous. This clonotype was obtained from an adult with an advanced solid tumor such as melanoma, head and neck, liver or kidney cancer. This material consisted of CD4+ or CD8+ T cells sorted from blood, taken in a trial of the OX40 agonist ivuxolimab. CDR3 nucleotide sequence: TGTGCCTGGAGTGTAGAATGGTCCAAAAACATTCAGTACTTC. As protein: CAWSVEWSKNIQYF.